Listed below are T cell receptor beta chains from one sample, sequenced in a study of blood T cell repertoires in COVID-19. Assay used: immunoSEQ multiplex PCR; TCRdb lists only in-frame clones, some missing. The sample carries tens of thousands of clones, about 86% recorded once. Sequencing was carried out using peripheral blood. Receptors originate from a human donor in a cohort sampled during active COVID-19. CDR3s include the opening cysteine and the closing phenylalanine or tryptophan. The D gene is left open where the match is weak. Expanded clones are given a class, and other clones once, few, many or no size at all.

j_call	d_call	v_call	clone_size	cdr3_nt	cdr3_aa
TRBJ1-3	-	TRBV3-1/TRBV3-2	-	TGTGCCAGCAGCCAAGATGAGTCCCTGCGCGGAAACACCATATATTTT	CASSQDESLRGNTIYF
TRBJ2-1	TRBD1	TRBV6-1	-	TGTGCCAGCAGTGCCAGGGACAGGGGGCTAAGGGATGAGCAGTTCTTC	CASSARDRGLRDEQFF
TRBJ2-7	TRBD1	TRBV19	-	TGTGCCAGTACTTCTATCGGACAGGGGGAGAACGAGCAGTACTTC	CASTSIGQGENEQYF
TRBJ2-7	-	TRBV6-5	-	TGTGCCAGCAGACAGGGCAGGGGCTACTACGAGCAGTACTTC	CASRQGRGYYEQYF
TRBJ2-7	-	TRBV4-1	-	TGCGCCAGCAGCCAAGATCCGGGCAGGGAAGGCGAGCAGTACTTC	CASSQDPGREGEQYF
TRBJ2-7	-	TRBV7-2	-	TGTGCCAGCAGTCTTCGGGGGGCTGGTTTTTTGGACTTC	CASSLRGAGFLDF
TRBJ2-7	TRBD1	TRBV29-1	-	TGCAGCGCGGCCGGGACAGGGGACGAGCAGTACTTC	CSAAGTGDEQYF
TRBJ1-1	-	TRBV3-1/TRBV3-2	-	TGTGCCAGCAGCTCCGGCGGGGGGAGGGTTGAAGCTTTCTTT	CASSSGGGRVEAFF
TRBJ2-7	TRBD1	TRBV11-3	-	TGTGCCAGCAGCTCGACAGGGATCTACGAGCAGTACTTC	CASSSTGIYEQYF
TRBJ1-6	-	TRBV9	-	TGTGCCAGCAGCGTAGGGGGAGGGTCTTCACCCCTCCACTTT	CASSVGGGSSPLHF
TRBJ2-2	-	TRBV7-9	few	TGTGCCAGCAGCTTTGCAGGAAACGGGGAGCTGTTTTTT	CASSFAGNGELFF
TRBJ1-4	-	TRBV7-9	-	TGTGCCAGCAGCTTAGGGGAGACCTTTAATGAAAAACTGTTTTTT	CASSLGETFNEKLFF
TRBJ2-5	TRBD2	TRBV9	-	TGTGCCAGCACCCCGGGGGGGACGAACCAAGAGACCCAGTACTTC	CASTPGGTNQETQYF
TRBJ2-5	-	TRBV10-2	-	TGCGCCAGCAGTGAGGGCCACGGGGAGACCCAGTACTTC	CASSEGHGETQYF
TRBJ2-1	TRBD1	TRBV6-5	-	TGTGCCAGCCGGGACAGGGGTAGTGAGCAGTTCTTC	CASRDRGSEQFF
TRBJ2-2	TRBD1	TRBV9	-	TGTGCCAGCAGCGTGGGGACAGCCGGGGAGCTGTTTTTT	CASSVGTAGELFF
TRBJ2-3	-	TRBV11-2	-	TGTGCCAGCAGCTTAGGGGCTTCCCCTTTCACAGATACGCAGTATTTT	CASSLGASPFTDTQYF
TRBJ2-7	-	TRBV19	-	TGTGCCAGTAGTATAGTGCAGGGCTACGAGCAGTACTTC	CASSIVQGYEQYF
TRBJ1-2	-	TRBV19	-	TGTGCCAGTACCCTAGGTAGGGGGTATGGCTACACCTTC	CASTLGRGYGYTF
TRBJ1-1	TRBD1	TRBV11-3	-	TGTGCCAGCAGCTTATGGGACAGGGGCACTGAAGCTTTCTTT	CASSLWDRGTEAFF
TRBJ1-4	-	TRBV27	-	TGTGCCAGCAGTGAGACAGCGCAACTGGGAAAACTGTTTTTT	CASSETAQLGKLFF
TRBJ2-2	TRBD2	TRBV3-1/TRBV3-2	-	TGTGCCAGCAGCCCCTGGACTAGCGAGTACACCGGGGAGCTGTTTTTT	CASSPWTSEYTGELFF
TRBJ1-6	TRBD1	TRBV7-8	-	TGTGCCAGCAGCTTTCGACAGGGCGGATATTCACCCCTCCACTTT	CASSFRQGGYSPLHF
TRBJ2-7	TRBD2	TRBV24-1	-	TGTGCCACCTTGGGGAGGTCAGCGGGGACCTACGAGCAGTACTTC	CATLGRSAGTYEQYF